These T cell receptor beta chains were read from a single sample in a study of blood T cells in healthy people across ages. TCRdb re-analysed the 5' RACE reads in MiXCR, keeping a single row per CDR3 protein. The profile shows about 720,000 distinct CDR3 sequences, 20% to 25% of them singletons. The sequencing input was blood. These receptors all stem from a man aged 70-80 years in good health. The CDR3 runs from the conserved cysteine through the conserved F or W. A D gene is named only where the DNA matches it firmly. Not all rows give a size; the values are once, few, many and, for expanded clones, a class.

TRBJ2-3	16	.	TRBD1	TRBV20-1	CSATQDRVGGTDTQYF	TGCAGTGCTACCCAGGACAGGGTGGGGGGCACAGATACGCAGTATTTT
TRBJ1-1	12	once	TRBD1	TRBV10-3	CAIRDRFTEAFF	TGTGCCATCAGGGACAGGTTCACTGAAGCTTTCTTT
TRBJ2-6	19	.	TRBD1	TRBV12-3/TRBV12-4	CASSLDRGQASSGANVLTF	TGTGCCAGCAGTTTAGACCGCGGACAGGCTAGCTCTGGGGCCAACGTCCTGACTTTC
TRBJ1-2	12	few	.	TRBV7-2	CASSRDNRGYTF	TGTGCCAGCAGCAGGGATAATCGCGGCTACACCTTC
TRBJ2-5	15	.	.	TRBV6-5	CASSYRPARQETQYF	TGTGCCAGCAGTTACCGCCCCGCAAGGCAAGAGACCCAGTACTTC
TRBJ2-2	14	.	.	TRBV7-9	CASSKGSGTGELFF	TGTGCCAGCAGTAAAGGGAGCGGCACCGGGGAGCTGTTTTTT
TRBJ1-3	12	.	.	TRBV29-1	CSVGGGADTIYF	TGCAGCGTTGGAGGGGGGGCTGACACCATATATTTT
TRBJ2-1	13	few	.	TRBV12-3/TRBV12-4	CASSPRTEGEQFF	TGTGCCAGCAGTCCCCGGACGGAGGGTGAGCAGTTCTTC
TRBJ1-3	16	few	.	TRBV6-1	CASSGHAGQKVDTIYF	TGTGCCAGCAGTGGTCACGCGGGGCAGAAAGTGGACACCATATATTTT
TRBJ2-1	13	.	TRBD2	TRBV20-1	CSALRAGVSEQFF	TGCAGTGCTTTAAGAGCGGGAGTTTCCGAGCAGTTCTTC
TRBJ2-6	12	few	.	TRBV10-3	CAISAGANVLTF	TGTGCCATCAGTGCCGGGGCCAACGTCCTGACTTTC
TRBJ2-6	15	.	.	TRBV2	CASSAAVSGANVLTF	TGTGCCAGCAGCGCCGCAGTGTCAGGGGCCAACGTCCTGACTTTC
TRBJ2-4	20	.	TRBD2	TRBV19	CASSKTTGTSGTLAKNIQYF	TGTGCCAGTAGTAAAACAACCGGGACTAGCGGTACTCTAGCCAAAAACATTCAGTACTTC
TRBJ2-2	15	.	TRBD1	TRBV20-1	CSARKGNRGTGELFF	TGCAGTGCTAGGAAAGGAAACAGGGGCACCGGGGAGCTGTTTTTT
TRBJ2-1	12	many	.	TRBV20-1	CSADGSYNEQFF	TGCAGTGCAGACGGGAGCTACAATGAGCAGTTCTTC
TRBJ1-4	13	few	.	TRBV5-1	CASSFGGKEKLFF	TGCGCCAGCAGCTTCGGAGGGAAGGAAAAACTGTTTTTT